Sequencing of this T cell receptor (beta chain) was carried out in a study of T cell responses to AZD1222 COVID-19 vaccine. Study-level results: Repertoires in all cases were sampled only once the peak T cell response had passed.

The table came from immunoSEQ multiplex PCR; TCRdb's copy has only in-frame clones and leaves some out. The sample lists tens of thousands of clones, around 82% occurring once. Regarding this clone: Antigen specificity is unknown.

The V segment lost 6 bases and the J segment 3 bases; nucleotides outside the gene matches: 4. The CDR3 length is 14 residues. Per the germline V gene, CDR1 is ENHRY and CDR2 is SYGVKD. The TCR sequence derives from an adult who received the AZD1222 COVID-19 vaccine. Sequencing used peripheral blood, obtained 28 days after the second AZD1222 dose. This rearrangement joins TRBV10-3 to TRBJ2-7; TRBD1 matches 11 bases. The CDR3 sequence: CAISGGTGGYEQYF. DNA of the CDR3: TGTGCCATCAGCGGCGGGACAGGGGGCTACGAGCAGTACTTC.